Listed below are T cell receptor beta chains from one sample, sequenced in a study of post-analysis software for immune sequencing data. TCRdb recomputed calls from the PCR reads with MiXCR, one row per CDR3 protein. The sample shows 500,000 to 600,000 distinct CDR3 sequences, 44% of them seen only once. Input material: blood. All receptors derive from a girl between 5 and 17 years old with multiple sclerosis. Both conserved end residues are part of each CDR3. A D gene is named only where the DNA matches it firmly. The size entry is marked missing in some rows and otherwise reads once, few, many or a size class.

d_call clone_size j_call v_call cdr3_nt cdr3_aa
NA NA TRBJ2-7 TRBV7-2 TGTGCCAGCAGCTTAGGGTGGGGGGATCCCTACGAGCAGTACTTC CASSLGWGDPYEQYF
TRBD1 few TRBJ1-2 TRBV5-1 TGCGCCGGCAGCAAGGGACAGGGGGTCAACTATGGCTACACCTTC CAGSKGQGVNYGYTF
TRBD1 NA TRBJ2-7 TRBV5-1 TGCGCCAGCAGCCGGGGACAGGACTTCTACGAGCAGTACTTC CASSRGQDFYEQYF
NA NA TRBJ2-3 TRBV5-1 TGCGCCAGCAGCCGTGAGGTGGCTCCCCATACGCAGTATTTT CASSREVAPHTQYF
NA NA TRBJ2-3 TRBV5-1 TGCGCCAGCTGGAGTGGGGGCACAGATACGCAGTATTTT CASWSGGTDTQYF
NA NA TRBJ2-4 TRBV27 TGTGCCAGCAGCTCACTGGACAGAATGGAAAACATTCAGTACTTC CASSSLDRMENIQYF
NA few TRBJ2-5 TRBV6-5 TGTGCCAGCAGTTACCGGGTGGGAGAGACCCAGTACTTC CASSYRVGETQYF
TRBD1 NA TRBJ1-1 TRBV29-1 TGCAGCGGGACGGGACAGGGTTTGAACACTGAAGCTTTCTTT CSGTGQGLNTEAFF
TRBD1 few TRBJ1-5 TRBV20-1 TGCAGTGCTAGGGAGACAGGGGACTACAATCAGCCCCAGCATTTT CSARETGDYNQPQHF
NA few TRBJ2-6 TRBV5-1 TGCGCCAGCAGCTTGCCTCAGGGGTCCGGGGCCAACGTCCTGACTTTC CASSLPQGSGANVLTF
NA NA TRBJ2-5 TRBV4-1 TGCGCCAGCAGCCAGAGCCCGAGGGGCCAAGAGACCCAGTACTTC CASSQSPRGQETQYF
NA NA TRBJ1-5 TRBV20-1 TGCAGTGCTAGAGAAGCGACAAGGGGTCAGCCCCAGCATTTT CSAREATRGQPQHF
TRBD1 NA TRBJ2-1 TRBV5-1 TGCGCCAGCAGCCTCGGACAGGTAGGGGACGAGCAGTTCTTC CASSLGQVGDEQFF
TRBD2 NA TRBJ2-1 TRBV29-1 TGCAGCGTTGAAGGGGGACTAGTGGGAGATGAGCAGTTCTTC CSVEGGLVGDEQFF
TRBD1 NA TRBJ1-2 TRBV27 TGTGCCACCGTATCCTTAACAGGGGGGGACAGAAGTGGCTCGGACACCTTC CATVSLTGGDRSGSDTF
TRBD1 once TRBJ2-4 TRBV7-9 TGTGCCAGCAGCTTAGGGGACAGGGGAGCCAAAAACATTCAGTACTTC CASSLGDRGAKNIQYF
TRBD1 few TRBJ1-2 TRBV6-5 TGTGCCAGCAGCACCGGACAGGGGGTTGGAAAGGGCTACACCTTC CASSTGQGVGKGYTF
NA once TRBJ1-6 TRBV7-9 TGTGCCAGCAGCTTTTCAGGGCCCAATTCACCCCTCCACTTT CASSFSGPNSPLHF
NA NA TRBJ2-5 TRBV5-6 TGTGCCAGCAGCTTGGTTGACAAAGAGACCCAGTACTTC CASSLVDKETQYF
TRBD1 NA TRBJ1-5 TRBV9 TGTGCCAGCAGCCCGACGACAGGGGGAGGGGATCAGCCCCAGCATTTT CASSPTTGGGDQPQHF
NA few TRBJ1-4 TRBV7-2 TGTGCCAGCAGCCCCTCCTGGACCGAGGAAAAGGAAAAACTGTTTTTT CASSPSWTEEKEKLFF
TRBD1 few TRBJ2-5 TRBV10-3 TGTGCCATCAGTGAGTCGCAGGGGGCATTGGGAGAGACCCAGTACTTC CAISESQGALGETQYF
NA NA TRBJ1-5 TRBV10-1 TGCGCCAGCAGTGAGTCGGGTCGCCGTTATAGCAATCAGCCCCAGCATTTT CASSESGRRYSNQPQHF
TRBD1 NA TRBJ1-1 TRBV20-1 TGCAGTGCTAGACGCCACCTGGGACAGGGGACCACTGAAGCTTTCTTT CSARRHLGQGTTEAFF
NA few TRBJ2-5 TRBV12-3/TRBV12-4 TGTGCCAGCAGTTTAGAGGCAGGTGTCAAGAGGCAGTACTTC CASSLEAGVKRQYF
NA NA TRBJ2-7 TRBV7-2 TGTGCCAGCAGGCAAATGACACCTGTCTCCTACGAGCAGTACTTC CASRQMTPVSYEQYF
NA NA TRBJ1-2 TRBV5-1 TGCGCCAGCAGCTTGTCGTACGGACAGAACTATGGCTACACCTTC CASSLSYGQNYGYTF
TRBD2 NA TRBJ2-1 TRBV7-2 TGTGCCAGCAGCTTATATGCGACTAGCGGCCATAATGAGCAGTTCTTC CASSLYATSGHNEQFF
NA few TRBJ2-1 TRBV12-3/TRBV12-4 TGTGCCAGCAGTTTACGAGAGAATGAGCAGTTCTTC CASSLRENEQFF
NA NA TRBJ2-3 TRBV15 TGTGCCACCAGCCCCACCGGCTCGGGGCGAAGCACAGATACGCAGTATTTT CATSPTGSGRSTDTQYF
NA NA TRBJ2-7 TRBV2 TGTGCCAGCAGTGAATTCGTCGGGGCTCGAGACGAGCAGTACTTC CASSEFVGARDEQYF
NA few TRBJ2-3 TRBV7-3 TGTGCCAGCAGCTCCCGAGGATTCGCCAGAACTAGCACAGATACGCAGTATTTT CASSSRGFARTSTDTQYF
NA few TRBJ2-3 TRBV6-5 TGTGCCAGCAGTTCCCAACCTAGCGCCGGTACGCAGTATTTT CASSSQPSAGTQYF
NA NA TRBJ2-7 TRBV29-1 TGCAGCGTTGAGCAGGGCTACGAGCAGTACTTC CSVEQGYEQYF
TRBD1 NA TRBJ2-7 TRBV7-9 TGTGCCAGCAGCCCTCCTTTGACAGGGACCTACGAGCAGTACTTC CASSPPLTGTYEQYF
NA few TRBJ2-7 TRBV12-3/TRBV12-4 TGTGCCAGCAGATCCGGGACGGAGGCTCAGTACTTC CASRSGTEAQYF